The text below deals with one T cell receptor (beta chain). The antigen is unknown. Sequenced material consisted of expressed TCRB transcripts (all of the isolated RNA was reverse transcribed). Naive, central memory and regulatory T cell samples came to a mean of approximately 4 million reads. The data were produced by immunoSEQ multiplex PCR, yet TCRdb's version contains in-frame clones alone and is incomplete. The sample holds approximately 360,000 clones, 10% to 15% seen once. The data are from a study of beta chain features in type 1 diabetes. Study overall: All samples yielded 100 million to 140 million examined sorted cells. Broader study findings: Type 1 diabetes patients showed fewer insertions and more deletions at VDJ junctions. Healthy donors had naive, central memory and Treg TCRB repertoires that appeared less similar than those seen among patients. All four CD4+ subsets of Type 1 diabetes patients contained TCRB CDR3s that were moderately but significantly shorter.

V lost 5 bases and J lost 3, with 8 bases in between. Germline CDR1 is SGHAT and CDR2 is FQDESV (reference sequence). The CDR3 contains 12 residues. This sequence joins TRBV11-1 and TRBJ2-7, with D hard to call. Sequencing used naive CD4+ T cells from blood. The sequence was obtained from a woman aged 18 to 35 with type 1 diabetes. CDR3 protein: CASSNNLYEQYF. The DNA for the CDR3 is TGTGCCAGCAGCAATAATCTCTACGAGCAGTACTTC.